The 31 T cell receptor beta chains presented below share a single source sample, sequenced in a study of technical replicates of blood from a handful of donors. Method: immunoSEQ multiplex PCR; TCRdb's copy keeps in-frame clones and lacks some. The sample shows around 68,000 clones, under 98% of them seen only once. The sample taken for sequencing was T cells isolated from PBMCs. These receptors came from a human donor in good health.

This rearrangement joins TRBV28 to TRBJ2-5, with D perhaps TRBD2 (6 bases). The CDR3 is made up of 14 amino acids. CDR1 MDHEN and CDR2 SYDVKM come from the germline V gene. V lost 1 base to trimming and J lost 3 bases, with 9 bases between them. In DNA, the CDR3 is TGTGCCAGCAGTTTATCCGGGGGTAAAGAGACCCAGTACTTC. It yields the protein CASSLSGGKETQYF.

This chain joins TRBV4-3 and TRBJ2-1, with D maybe TRBD2 (5 bases). CDR1 and CDR2 from the germline V gene are LGHNA and YSLEER. V shed 4 bases and J shed 8 bases, with 9 bases lying between them. This CDR3 is built from 12 residues. CDR3 protein: CASSRGADEQFF. DNA for the CDR3: TGCGCCAGCAGCCGCGGAGCGGATGAGCAGTTCTTC.

DNA for the CDR3: TGTGCCAGCAGCATAGGAGGGCCTAGGTACGAGCAGTACTTC. It is translated as CASSIGGPRYEQYF. The chain uses TRBV27 and TRBJ2-7, with D perhaps matching TRBD2 (6 bases). The CDR3 length is 14 residues. Trimming shortened V by 6 bases and J by 4 bases, and 16 bases separated the two germline ends. CDR1 is MNHEY and CDR2 is SMNVEV in the germline V gene (reference sequence).

The chain is built from TRBV5-8 and TRBJ1-5, with D tentatively TRBD1 (5 bases). V lost 7 bases to trimming and J lost 6 bases, with 14 bases between them. The germline V gene has CDR1 SGHTS and CDR2 YDEGEE. This CDR3 comprises 13 residues. The CDR3 bases are TGTGCCAGCGGTCAGGGTGAGCTTCAGCCCCAGCATTTT. Its translation: CASGQGELQPQHF.

Here the CDR3 reads CASSLELVGKTQHF. The CDR3 DNA reads as TGTGCCAGCAGCTTAGAACTCGTCGGGAAGACCCAGCATTTT. The rearrangement uses TRBV7-2 and TRBJ1-5; D unclear. Germline lookup yields CDR1 SGHTA and CDR2 FQGNSA. The CDR3 covers 14 residues. With 1 base removed from V and 11 bases from J, the gap between germline ends came to 15 bases.

This chain connects TRBV6-6 to TRBJ1-5; perhaps TRBD1 as D (5 bases). This CDR3 region has 14 residues. V gave up 2 bases and J gave up 4 bases, with 9 bases separating them. CDR1 is MNHNY, CDR2 SVGAGI, per germline (reference sequence). CDR3 DNA sequence: TGTGCCAGCAGTTACGAACAGGTTAATCAGCCCCAGCATTTT. This gives the protein CASSYEQVNQPQHF.

This chain joins TRBV15 and TRBJ2-7; possibly TRBD1 for D (6 bases). Germline CDR1 is LNHNV and CDR2 is YYDKDF (reference sequence). The CDR3 is 14 amino acids. The ends were cut back, 1 base at V and 3 bases at J, with 10 bases in the middle. Written as DNA, the CDR3 is TGTGCCACCAGCAGAGTAGGGACACTCTACGAGCAGTACTTC. Amino acids: CATSRVGTLYEQYF.

V gene TRBV27 combines with J gene TRBJ2-3; 11 positions match TRBD1. V lost 7 bases to trimming and J lost 6 bases; unmatched junction nucleotides: 9. The CDR3 is made up of 15 amino acids. The germline V gene encodes CDR1 MNHEY and CDR2 SMNVEV (reference sequence). CDR3 amino acids: CASTLDRGRLDTQYF. The CDR3 DNA sequence: TGTGCCAGCACCCTGGACAGGGGGCGTTTGGATACGCAGTATTTT.

This chain joins TRBV7-3 and TRBJ2-1, with TRBD2 identical over 8 bases. Trimming at V came to 2 bases and at J to 3 bases, leaving 6 bases not matched to a gene. This CDR3 spans 16 amino acids. Germline V gene data show CDR1 as SGHTA and CDR2 as FQGTGA. Here the CDR3 reads CASSLLTSGLYNEQFF. The DNA for the CDR3 is TGTGCCAGCAGCTTATTAACTAGCGGACTCTACAATGAGCAGTTCTTC.

The chain recombines TRBV2 with TRBJ1-2; TRBD1 matches at 9 bases. The CDR3 consists of 14 residues. The germline V gene encodes CDR1 SNHLY and CDR2 FYNNEI. The trim removed 4 bases at V and 6 bases at J, leaving 6 bases unmatched. The CDR3 nucleotides are TGTGCCAGCAGTGGAACAGGGGGCGGCCATGGCTACACCTTC. It specifies CASSGTGGGHGYTF. Drawing the rest from reference TRBV2 and TRBJ1-2, the complete variable domain is EPEVTQTPSHQVTQMGQEVILRCVPISNHLYFYWYRQILGQKVEFLVSFYNNEISEKSEIFDDQFSVERPDGSNFTLKIRSTKLEDSAMYFCASSGTGGGHGYTFGSGTRLTVV.

V is TRBV6-5 and J is TRBJ1-1, with 10 bases matching TRBD1. The CDR3 totals 14 residues. The germline V gene encodes CDR1 MNHEY and CDR2 SVGAGI. Trimming took 4 bases from V and 6 from J; bases not matched to a gene: 5. The CDR3 region has the DNA TGTGCCAGCAGTTTAGACGACAGGGGGCCTGAAGCTTTCTTT. Its protein is CASSLDDRGPEAFF.

The V and J genes are TRBV30 and TRBJ1-5; a possible D gene is TRBD1 (5 bases). The V gene lost 5 bases and the J gene lost 1 base, with 18 bases spanning the gap. CDR1 is GTSNPN, CDR2 SVGIG, per germline (reference sequence). The CDR3 totals 16 residues. Written as DNA, the CDR3 is TGTGCCTGGGGGGACGGGGGTCTATTCAGCAATCAGCCCCAGCATTTT. Translation gives CAWGDGGLFSNQPQHF.

This rearrangement joins TRBV10-1 to TRBJ2-3; D perhaps matches TRBD2 (6 bases). CDR1 is WNHNN and CDR2 is SYGVQD in the germline V gene (reference sequence). The CDR3 contains 16 residues. The ends were cut back, 0 bases at V and 0 bases at J, with 10 bases in the middle. CDR3 loop: CASSESIAESTDTQYF. The CDR3 bases are TGCGCCAGCAGTGAGTCGATAGCGGAGAGCACAGATACGCAGTATTTT.

In DNA, the CDR3 is TGTGCCAGCAGTTTACGGACAGGGGCTTGGGAGACCCAGTACTTC. Amino acid sequence: CASSLRTGAWETQYF. This sequence joins TRBV27 and TRBJ2-5, with 9 nucleotides matching TRBD1. This CDR3 spans 15 amino acids. Germline CDR1 is MNHEY and CDR2 is SMNVEV (reference sequence). Unmatched junction bases numbered 6, after V lost 2 bases and J lost 5 bases.

The CDR3 nucleotides read TGCGCCAGCAGTGATCCGGCGGGAGGGAACATTCAGTACTTC. It specifies CASSDPAGGNIQYF. V usage is TRBV10-1 and J usage is TRBJ2-4, with 9 bases matching TRBD2. The CDR3 has 14 amino acids. Losses at the gene ends were 3 bases for V and 7 bases for J; bases not matched to a gene: 4. Germline assignment: CDR1 WNHNN and CDR2 SYGVQD (reference sequence).

V is TRBV4-3 and J is TRBJ1-1; D remains unclear. Trimming pared 3 bases from V and 3 bases from J, leaving 11 bases between. The CDR3 spans 14 residues. The germline CDR1 and CDR2 sequences are LGHNA and YSLEER. The CDR3 sequence is CASSHTPRYTEAFF. As DNA, the CDR3 is TGCGCCAGCAGCCACACTCCCCGGTACACTGAAGCTTTCTTT.

The CDR3 region is CASSTGLAGVNEQYF. CDR3 DNA: TGTGCCAGCAGCACCGGACTAGCGGGAGTAAACGAGCAGTACTTC. The rearrangement joins TRBV7-2 to TRBJ2-7; TRBD2 matches at 13 bases. Germline assignment: CDR1 SGHTA and CDR2 FQGNSA. This CDR3 is 15 amino acids long. Unmatched junction bases numbered 6, after V lost 5 bases and J lost 5 bases.

V is TRBV9 and J is TRBJ2-3; TRBD2 aligns across 7 bases. This CDR3 contains 19 residues. J was trimmed by 3 bases and V by 3 bases; bases with no gene match: 19. The germline gives CDR1 SGDLS, CDR2 YYNGEE. The CDR3 coding sequence is TGTGCCAGCAGCGGGCTGACAGAAGCGGGATGGGATGTGACAGATACGCAGTATTTT. Residues: CASSGLTEAGWDVTDTQYF.

This clone came up once. This chain uses TRBV5-6 with TRBJ2-7, with a possible D match to TRBD2 (6 bases). The V end was cut by 4 bases, the J end by 2 bases, with 10 bases between. The CDR3 loop spans 13 amino acids. CDR1 SGHDT and CDR2 YYEEEE come from the germline V gene. The DNA of the CDR3 is TGTGCCAGCAGCGCCGGACTAACCTACGAGCAGTACTTC. As protein: CASSAGLTYEQYF.

The chain recombines TRBV30 with TRBJ2-3; a weak D match, TRBD2 (5 bases). CDR3 length: 15 residues. V dropped 3 bases and J dropped 0 bases, with 13 bases sitting between them. The germline gives CDR1 GTSNPN, CDR2 SVGIG (reference sequence). The CDR3: CAWSEEGSSTDTQYF. CDR3 bases: TGTGCCTGGAGCGAAGAGGGATCTAGCACAGATACGCAGTATTTT.

The rearrangement links TRBV10-3 to TRBJ1-1; no firm D call. The CDR3 contains 16 residues. Germline V gene data show CDR1 as ENHRY and CDR2 as SYGVKD. The germline V and J ends were trimmed by 3 bases and 0 bases, with 14 bases remaining between them. CDR3 sequence reads: CAISEEIKLMNTEAFF. CDR3 nucleotides: TGTGCCATCAGTGAAGAGATAAAATTAATGAACACTGAAGCTTTCTTT.

This clone has more than one count but fewer than ten. The V gene is TRBV11-3, the J gene TRBJ1-1; no definite D call. Trimming removed 2 bases at V and 0 bases at J, with 7 bases between. Per the germline V gene, CDR1 is SGHNT and CDR2 is YENEEA. CDR3 length: 14 residues. The CDR3 coding sequence is TGTGCCAGCAGCTTAACAAGTTTGAACACTGAAGCTTTCTTT. As protein: CASSLTSLNTEAFF.

The table lists this clone with a count of one. The rearrangement links TRBV6-1 to TRBJ1-5; D not resolved. With 3 bases removed from V and 7 bases from J, the gap between germline ends came to 19 bases. Germline V gene data show CDR1 as MNHNS and CDR2 as SASEGT. This CDR3 contains 16 residues. The CDR3 DNA is TGTGCCAGCAGTGATACTCGGAGTTTCACCCTACAGCCCCAGCATTTT. This translates into CASSDTRSFTLQPQHF.

The chain links TRBV6-6 to TRBJ2-1, with unresolved D. Per the germline V gene, CDR1 is MNHNY and CDR2 is SVGAGI (reference sequence). The CDR3 extends over 13 amino acids. V gave up 3 bases and J gave up 5 bases, with 8 bases separating them. The CDR3 spells CASSYATDNEQFF. DNA for the CDR3: TGTGCCAGCAGTTATGCGACTGACAATGAGCAGTTCTTC.

This clone has only one observation. The CDR3 DNA reads as TGTGCCAGCAGCATATCCGGGACAGTAGGAAACACCATATATTTT. It specifies CASSISGTVGNTIYF. This chain uses TRBV16 with TRBJ1-3; 7 nucleotides agree with TRBD1. V lost 5 bases and J lost 4; bases outside the gene matches: 8. The germline V gene encodes CDR1 KGHSY and CDR2 FQNENV. The CDR3 sequence is 15 residues long.

In nucleotides, the CDR3 is TGTGCTAGTGGGAGAGGAGGGGTATTATCTGGAAACACCATATATTTT. Translation gives CASGRGGVLSGNTIYF. The chain employs TRBV12-5 and TRBJ1-3; weak D call: TRBD1 (5 bases). Germline CDR1 reads LGHNT; CDR2 reads FRNRAP. This CDR3 region has 16 residues. Trimming left V 6 bases short and J 1 base short, with 16 bases between.

The chain joins TRBV25-1 to TRBJ1-2; D unresolved. V lost 1 base, J lost 1 base, and 13 bases lay in between. Per the germline V gene, CDR1 is MGHDK and CDR2 is SYGVNS. The CDR3 is made up of 16 amino acids. CDR3 sequence (DNA): TGTGCCAGCAGTGAATCAGAGGGAACTGGTAACTATGGCTACACCTTC. Protein sequence: CASSESEGTGNYGYTF.

The chain has TRBV27 and TRBJ2-1; D is possibly TRBD2 (5 bases). Germline V gives CDR1 MNHEY, CDR2 SMNVEV (reference sequence). Trimming took off 7 bases at V and 1 base at J, with 17 bases between the two ends. The CDR3 extends over 16 amino acids. In nucleotides, the CDR3 is TGTGCCAGCACCCTCGTCGGCGGGTCTTCCTACAATGAGCAGTTCTTC. Translation: CASTLVGGSSYNEQFF.

This sequence joins TRBV10-3 and TRBJ1-1; the match to TRBD1 covers 7 bases. The trim removed 6 bases at V and 5 bases at J, leaving 12 bases unmatched. Germline values: CDR1 ENHRY, CDR2 SYGVKD. The CDR3 length is 15 residues. CDR3 amino acids: CAISDEWAGGTEAFF. CDR3 nucleotides: TGTGCCATCAGCGACGAGTGGGCAGGGGGAACTGAAGCTTTCTTT.

CDR3: CASSRRPRVYYGYTF. Written as DNA, the CDR3 is TGTGCCAGCAGCCGAAGGCCCAGGGTATACTATGGCTACACCTTC. V usage is TRBV7-9 and J usage is TRBJ1-2; perhaps TRBD1 as D (5 bases). Looked up from germline, CDR1 is SEHNR and CDR2 is FQNEAQ (reference sequence). The V and J ends lost 5 bases and 3 bases respectively, with 16 bases between them. This CDR3 has 15 amino acids. Based on the CDR3 plus reference TRBV7-9 and TRBJ1-2, the full variable domain is DTGVSQNPRHKITKRGQNVTFRCDPISEHNRLYWYRQTLGQGPEFLTYFQNEAQLEKSRLLSDRFSAERPKGSFSTLEIQRTEQGDSAMYLCASSRRPRVYYGYTFGSGTRLTVV.

The chain employs TRBV6-5 and TRBJ1-1, with D possibly matching TRBD1 (6 bases). Germline V lookup: CDR1 MNHEY, CDR2 SVGAGI. CDR3 length: 15 residues. The V gene lost 6 bases and the J gene lost 3 bases, with 17 bases spanning the gap. The CDR3: CASRLGQLFDTEAFF. CDR3 DNA sequence: TGTGCCAGCAGACTCGGACAGCTTTTTGACACTGAAGCTTTCTTT.